The source of this T cell receptor beta chain is a study of T cells in Graves' hyperthyroidism and ophthalmopathy (dated by TCRdb to the late 2010s). The study in broad terms: Peripheral blood samples were taken at the time of initial diagnosis, prior to any treatment. To identify distinguishing TCR V-J signatures, a discovery cohort of around 100 patients was used, comprising 43 with Graves' ophthalmopathy and 55 to 65 with stable Graves' hyperthyroidism. Prospective prediction of ophthalmopathy was tested in an independent validation cohort of some 20 hyperthyroidism patients and 15 to 17 patients who later progressed to ophthalmopathy. The 75 to 100 discovery patients were divided at random into training and test sets in a 7:3 ratio. The study also compared thyroid tissue and blood T-cell repertoires from five or six Graves' hyperthyroidism patients. After blood sampling, hyperthyroidism patients were treated with methimazole at a starting dose of 30 mg daily, and ophthalmopathy patients were treated with high-dose intravenous methylprednisolone. TCR Vbeta CDR3 sequencing of roughly 140 peripheral blood samples (roughly 43 ophthalmopathy, approximately 80 hyperthyroidism and around 17 progressor patients) is reported in the paper. Broader findings and caveats from the paper: In validation, progression to ophthalmopathy was predicted by the model with 70.59% sensitivity and roughly 76% specificity, a median of about 6.4 months before onset. Sample size was not statistically predetermined, and investigators were not blinded to group allocation. Most expanded thyroid clonotypes (frequency above 0.001) were also detected in blood, suggesting blood repertoires may reflect thyroid immune responses. Ophthalmopathy was separated from stable hyperthyroidism by a 13 V-J signature model, with around 88% sensitivity and roughly 81% specificity obtained in cross-validation and 80%/75% obtained in testing.

Hyperthyroidism patients were newly diagnosed, with disease duration under 2 months, and aged 18 to 65 years. The study excluded patients with uncontrolled infections, other autoimmune diseases, pregnancy or lactation. Diagnoses were based on clinical symptoms, serum thyroxine and TRAb, thyroid ultrasound and orbital computed tomography. Blood from progressor patients was drawn when they were first diagnosed with hyperthyroidism, before any ophthalmopathy symptoms appeared. PBMCs were separated from roughly 9.6 ml of fresh peripheral blood using Ficoll-Paque density gradient centrifugation. Progressor patients were first diagnosed with Graves' hyperthyroidism and then developed ophthalmopathy during follow-up. Trizol reagent was used to extract total RNA, and RNA quality was then checked on an Agilent 2100 Bioanalyzer. This clonotype has ten or more counts. Its binding antigen is unknown. Base qualities are missing; no much larger clone stands one base away.

For CDR1 and CDR2, the germline V gene lists LGHNA and YSLEER. V and J lose 0 bases and 5 bases, and a span of 13 bases separates them. The CDR3, cysteine through phenylalanine, is 15 amino acids long. Only the CDR3 DNA is retained, 45 bases long and in frame from the first base. Amplification of TCR beta CDR3 regions was carried out from RNA transcripts. The TCR CDR3 was subjected to a first round of RT-PCR using the HTBI primer set and the Qiagen OneStep RT-PCR kit. A second multiplex PCR round built the libraries, followed by size selection and purification. Libraries were sequenced paired-end with 100 bp reads on an Illumina HiSeq2000. The source study handled its data this way. SOAPnuke was used to process the raw data, throwing out any read that contained adapters or uncalled bases, had a mean Phred below 15, or lacked an exact constant-primer or identifier match. COPE v1.2.5 was used to merge the high-quality paired reads, and each unique nucleotide sequence was defined as a clonotype. MiTCR v1.1 was used to align clonotypes to the IMGT TRBV, TRBD and TRBJ reference segments. The analysis included only V-J combinations with a frequency above 0.0001, which together covered approximately 99% of the repertoires. The TCS score was defined as F50 (clonal expansion) divided by E x V (chaos), with BLOSUM62-based TCRdist calculated between CDR3 peptides within each V-J. Welch's t-statistics and random forest reduced roughly 530 V-J features to roughly 13, which were used in a naive Bayes classifier (R e1071). TCRdb reanalyzed the raw reads on its own, using fastp at Q25 for trimming and MiXCR for clone calling, and kept in-frame beta chains. Rows with one shared CDR3 protein collapse into an entry with the most common genes and DNA. TCRdb's processing, not the study's, gives the V and J calls here. The sample includes hundreds of thousands of distinct CDR3 sequences, with around 13% observed a single time. About 5.8% of the sample rests with the top ten.

The receptor was derived from a woman in her twenties or thirties with Graves' hyperthyroidism that later progressed to Graves' ophthalmopathy. The sequencing input was blood. In this chain, TRBV4-3 is recombined with TRBJ1-2; the D gene is unclear. CDR3 reads: CASSQDGPIGYGYTF. At the DNA level, the sequence is TGCGCCAGCAGCCAAGACGGCCCGATTGGATATGGCTACACCTTC.